The 16 T cell receptor beta chains reported below all come from one sample, sequenced in a study of beta chain features in type 1 diabetes. Study results and caveats: People with Type 1 diabetes carried modestly yet significantly shorter TCRB CDR3s in all four CD4+ subsets.

Reverse transcription of all isolated RNA meant that expressed TCRB transcripts were sequenced. TCRdb's table, derived via immunoSEQ multiplex PCR, lists solely in-frame clones and lacks some. This sample has under 300,000 clones, with around 21% found just once. Antigen specificity for these receptors is unknown. The specimen was naive CD4+ T cells from blood. The receptors originated from a woman aged 40 to 50 with type 1 diabetes.

This clone was counted between two and nine times. The J gene is TRBJ1-5, the V gene TRBV4-2, with unresolved D. This CDR3 spans 13 amino acids. With 0 bases removed from V and 6 bases from J, the gap between germline ends came to 6 bases. Germline V gene data show CDR1 as LGHNA and CDR2 as YNFKEQ. CDR3 DNA sequence: TGTGCCAGCAGCCAAGATCCGCGTCAGCCCCAGCATTTT. It encodes CASSQDPRQPQHF.

This clone was counted only a few times. The J gene is TRBJ1-5, the V gene TRBV6-6, with D perhaps TRBD1 (6 bases). This CDR3 comprises 12 residues. The ends were cut back, 6 bases at V and 10 bases at J, with 13 bases in the middle. Per the germline V gene, CDR1 is MNHNY and CDR2 is SVGAGI (reference sequence). CDR3 bases: TGTGCCAGCAGGGGGGCAGGAGAACCCCAGCATTTT. It yields the protein CASRGAGEPQHF.

This clone appeared a few times. The V and J genes are TRBV4-1 and TRBJ2-6; D is unresolved. The CDR3 runs 18 residues. Germline V gene data show CDR1 as MGHRA and CDR2 as YSYEKL. Trimming left V 1 base short and J 4 bases short, with 17 bases between. CDR3 sequence: CASSQVTPRWVGANVLTF. The CDR3 bases are TGCGCCAGCAGCCAAGTCACACCGAGGTGGGTCGGGGCCAACGTCCTGACTTTC.

V and J are TRBV15 and TRBJ2-7; no clear D gene. The CDR3 sequence is 13 residues long. V was cut by 0 bases and J by 1 base, with 4 bases left in between. CDR1 is LNHNV, CDR2 YYDKDF, per germline (reference sequence). The CDR3 protein is CATSRDKSYEQYF. As DNA, the CDR3 is TGTGCCACCAGCAGAGATAAATCCTACGAGCAGTACTTC.

The chain has TRBV19 and TRBJ2-2, with D possibly matching TRBD2 (5 bases). The V end lost 5 bases, the J end lost 6 bases, and 10 bases lay between the germline ends. Germline values: CDR1 LNHDA, CDR2 SQIVND (reference sequence). The CDR3 runs 13 residues. The CDR3 spells CASSGGAPGELFF. As DNA, the CDR3 is TGTGCCAGTAGTGGAGGAGCACCCGGGGAGCTGTTTTTT. The variable domain in full, with the rest retrieved from reference TRBV19 and TRBJ2-2, is DGGITQSPKYLFRKEGQNVTLSCEQNLNHDAMYWYRQDPGQGLRLIYYSQIVNDFQKGDIAEGYSVSREKKESFPLTVTSAQKNPTAFYLCASSGGAPGELFFGEGSRLTVL.

This clone was observed a few times. This chain links TRBV28 with TRBJ2-5; the D gene is possibly TRBD2 (7 bases). The CDR3 length is 13 residues. Germline V gene lookup returns CDR1 MDHEN and CDR2 SYDVKM. V lost 3 bases, J lost 7 bases, and 12 bases lay in between. CDR3 region: CASSLTGGPTQYF. The CDR3 DNA reads as TGTGCCAGCAGTTTGACGGGGGGCCCGACCCAGTACTTC.

The rearrangement uses TRBV28 and TRBJ2-1; TRBD2 agrees at 16 bases. CDR3 length: 20 residues. J gave up 4 bases and V 4 bases, and 13 bases lay outside the gene matches. Germline values: CDR1 MDHEN, CDR2 SYDVKM. CDR3: CASSSPPGLAGGPRYNEQFF. The CDR3 DNA reads as TGTGCCAGCAGTTCCCCTCCGGGACTAGCGGGAGGGCCGCGTTACAATGAGCAGTTCTTC.

The rearrangement links TRBV5-1 to TRBJ1-2; D unresolved. V was pared by 0 bases and J by 6 bases, with 15 bases between. The germline gives CDR1 SGHRS, CDR2 YFSETQ. This CDR3 contains 15 residues. Written as DNA, the CDR3 is TGCGCCAGCAGCTTGGCGCCAGGAAAGACGGATGGCTACACCTTC. Its translation: CASSLAPGKTDGYTF.

This clone was detected only a few times. This chain links TRBV29-1 with TRBJ1-5; a possible D gene is TRBD1 (5 bases). The germline CDR1 and CDR2 sequences are SQVTM and ANQGSEA. CDR3 length equals 14 residues. The CDR3 protein is CSRPRRGRNQPQHF. CDR3 coding DNA: TGCAGTCGGCCGAGGAGGGGAAGAAACCAGCCCCAGCATTTT.

This clone occurred a few times. CDR3 bases: TGTGCCAGCAGTTTACAGGGATCTACCTACGAGCAGTACTTC. This translates into CASSLQGSTYEQYF. The chain uses TRBV7-9 and TRBJ2-7; D might be TRBD1 (6 bases). This CDR3 is built from 14 residues. Germline V lookup: CDR1 SEHNR, CDR2 FQNEAQ (reference sequence). V was clipped by 6 bases and J by 2 bases, with 14 bases between them.

This clone was found a few times. V and J are TRBV6-5 and TRBJ2-7; 11 positions match TRBD2. The CDR3 has 15 amino acids. Looked up from germline, CDR1 is MNHEY and CDR2 is SVGAGI. After removal of 6 bases from V and 1 base from J, the junction contained 5 bases not matched to a gene. CDR3 nucleotide sequence: TGTGCCAGCAGGATCACTAGCGGGAGTTCCTACGAGCAGTACTTC. It is translated as CASRITSGSSYEQYF.

The V and J genes are TRBV5-4 and TRBJ2-1, with 12 bases identical to TRBD2. CDR3 length: 15 residues. Unmatched junction bases numbered 9, after V lost 4 bases and J lost 10 bases. CDR1 SGHNT and CDR2 YYREEE come from the germline V gene (reference sequence). CDR3 in amino acids: CASSPRTSGNIEQFF. In DNA, the CDR3 is TGTGCCAGCAGCCCAAGGACTAGCGGGAATATCGAGCAGTTCTTC. Full variable domain (rest looked up from reference TRBV5-4 and TRBJ2-1): ETGVTQSPTHLIKTRGQQVTLRCSSQSGHNTVSWYQQALGQGPQFIFQYYREEENGRGNFPPRFSGLQFPNYSSELNVNALELDDSALYLCASSPRTSGNIEQFFGPGTRLTVL.

This clone turned up a few times. The gene calls are TRBV28 and TRBJ1-2; weak D call: TRBD1 (6 bases). Germline V gene data show CDR1 as MDHEN and CDR2 as SYDVKM. The CDR3 length is 12 residues. Trimming shortened V by 8 bases and J by 1 base, and 8 bases separated the two germline ends. CDR3 loop: CASSQGNYGYTF. CDR3 DNA sequence: TGTGCCAGCTCACAGGGTAACTATGGCTACACCTTC.

The table lists this clone with a few counts. The V gene is TRBV5-4, the J gene TRBJ1-2; D may be TRBD1 (6 bases). Between the trimmed V and J ends, which lost 4 bases and 2 bases, there was a span of 15 bases. The V gene's germline CDR1 is SGHNT and CDR2 YYREEE (reference sequence). The CDR3 covers 15 residues. The CDR3, as DNA: TGTGCCAGCAGCCAACAGGGTATATTCAACTATGGCTACACCTTC. It specifies CASSQQGIFNYGYTF.

The CDR3 DNA follows: TGTGCCAGTAGCTACAGGGAGAATCAGCCCCAGCATTTT. Residues: CASSYRENQPQHF. The V and J genes are TRBV19 and TRBJ1-5, with a possible D match to TRBD1 (6 bases). With 6 bases removed from V and 4 bases from J, the gap between germline ends came to 10 bases. The CDR3 loop spans 13 amino acids. Germline CDR1 is LNHDA and CDR2 is SQIVND (reference sequence).

In its sample, this clone was seen a few times. The chain has TRBV5-4 and TRBJ2-3, with 12 positions matching TRBD2. The CDR3 is 17 amino acids. The V and J ends lost 4 bases and 6 bases, in that order; junction bases with no gene match: 12. Germline CDR1 and CDR2: SGHNT and YYREEE (reference sequence). DNA for the CDR3: TGTGCCAGCAGCGCAGGGACTAGCGGGCTCAAGGGGGATACGCAGTATTTT. It is translated as CASSAGTSGLKGDTQYF.